The 21 T cell receptor beta chains below were found in one sample sequenced in a study of blood T cells in healthy people across ages. Using a J-beta primer mix together with a sample-barcoded 5' primer, a second PCR was run for roughly 6 to 11 cycles. Using its own MiXCR run on the 5' RACE reads, TCRdb lists one record per CDR3 protein. The table has over a million distinct CDR3 sequences, 35% to 55% seen once. Sample: blood. These receptors all stem from a woman between 55 and 75 years old in good health.

The chain employs TRBV7-8 and TRBJ2-7; D may match TRBD1 or TRBD2 (5 bases each). CDR1 is SGHVS and CDR2 is FQNEAQ in the germline V gene. The CDR3 length is 16 residues. The V and J ends lost 2 bases and 7 bases respectively, with 21 bases between them. This chain's CDR3 is CASSLKGPTHYNEQYF. DNA for the CDR3: TGTGCCAGCAGCTTAAAGGGACCGACTCATTACAATGAGCAGTACTTC.

This clonotype was seen repeatedly, ten times or more. The junction and the germline gene differ at one end; a read error may be behind it. The V and J genes are TRBV5-1 and TRBJ2-5; the D gene is possibly TRBD2 (5 bases). This CDR3 contains 10 residues. Looked up from germline, CDR1 is SGHRS and CDR2 is YFSETQ. DNA of the CDR3: TGTGCCAGCGGAGGAGAGACCCAGTACTTC. Translating it yields CASGGETQYF.

The rearrangement joins TRBV5-1 to TRBJ2-5; D is perhaps TRBD1 or TRBD2 (5 bases each). V was cut by 5 bases and J by 11 bases, with 19 bases left in between. CDR1 SGHRS and CDR2 YFSETQ come from the germline V gene. CDR3 size: 13 residues. The CDR3 protein is CASSSEGPLEQYF. DNA for the CDR3: TGCGCCAGCAGTTCTGAGGGGCCTTTGGAGCAGTACTTC.

The V gene is TRBV6-1, the J gene TRBJ1-4; D is uncertain. The CDR3 spans 14 residues. Trimming removed 7 bases from V and 2 bases from J, with 11 bases in between. Germline lookup yields CDR1 MNHNS and CDR2 SASEGT. The chain's CDR3 is CASTAHRTNEKLFF. In DNA, the CDR3 is TGTGCCAGCACTGCTCATAGGACTAATGAAAAACTGTTTTTT.

The chain has TRBV7-2 and TRBJ2-3; no clear D gene. Trimming removed 1 base from V and 6 bases from J, with 17 bases in between. This CDR3 region has 16 residues. CDR1 SGHTA and CDR2 FQGNSA come from the germline V gene. CDR3 nucleotide sequence: TGTGCCAGCAGCTTAGGGTTTGTACGGTCTGAGGATACGCAGTATTTT. Encoded protein: CASSLGFVRSEDTQYF.

The chain has TRBV25-1 and TRBJ1-1; no definite D call. CDR3 length equals 14 residues. Trimming removed 3 bases from V and 7 bases from J, with 15 bases in between. Germline V gene sequence: CDR1 MGHDK, CDR2 SYGVNS. CDR3 sequence reads: CASSDIRGGDEAFF. The DNA for the CDR3 is TGTGCCAGCAGTGACATCCGTGGTGGGGATGAAGCTTTCTTT.

This chain links TRBV9 with TRBJ2-3; no firm D call. Trimming shortened V by 0 bases and J by 3 bases, and 8 bases separated the two germline ends. The CDR3 sequence is 14 residues long. Germline assignment: CDR1 SGDLS and CDR2 YYNGEE. DNA of the CDR3: TGTGCCAGCAGCGTAGCATCCGTAACAGATACGCAGTATTTT. This sequence encodes CASSVASVTDTQYF. Combining the CDR3 with reference TRBV9 and TRBJ2-3 gives the whole variable domain DSGVTQTPKHLITATGQRVTLRCSPRSGDLSVYWYQQSLDQGLQFLIQYYNGEERAKGNILERFSAQQFPDLHSELNLSSLELGDSALYFCASSVASVTDTQYFGPGTRLTVL.

A remark on this clonotype: A junction boundary mismatches the germline segment, possibly from a read error. The chain uses TRBV9 and TRBJ1-2; 7 bases are shared with TRBD1. The CDR3 has 13 amino acids. CDR1 and CDR2 (germline): SGDLS, YYNGEE. CDR3 protein: CTSRSGGLSGYTF. The CDR3 nucleotides are TGTACCAGCAGATCAGGGGGATTGAGTGGCTACACCTTC.

This clonotype was counted only a few times. The chain combines TRBV5-6 with TRBJ2-7, with D tentatively TRBD1 or TRBD2 (6 bases each). The germline gives CDR1 SGHDT, CDR2 YYEEEE. The CDR3 runs to 12 residues. The V end lost 6 bases, the J end lost 3 bases, and 10 bases lay between the germline ends. CDR3 in DNA: TGTGCCAGCACCAGGGGACTCTACGAGCAGTACTTC. It codes for CASTRGLYEQYF.

In its sample, this clonotype was seen many times. This chain connects TRBV6-5 to TRBJ1-4; TRBD1 might be the D (5 bases). V lost 4 bases and J 8 bases, leaving 14 bases between the germline ends. The CDR3 runs to 14 residues. Germline CDR1 MNHEY, CDR2 SVGAGI. CDR3 residues: CASSSSGAEEKLFF. Here the CDR3 DNA reads TGTGCCAGCAGTTCATCCGGGGCGGAGGAAAAACTGTTTTTT.

DNA for the CDR3: TGTGCCAGCAGCGTAGGAGTGGGAACCTACGAGCAGTACTTC. Encoded protein: CASSVGVGTYEQYF. The chain links TRBV9 to TRBJ2-7; D is ambiguous. The germline V and J ends were trimmed by 0 bases and 2 bases, with 9 bases remaining between them. This CDR3 has 14 residues. Per the germline V gene, CDR1 is SGDLS and CDR2 is YYNGEE.

This chain connects TRBV7-8 to TRBJ2-5; unclear D gene. The CDR3 has 15 amino acids. With 5 bases removed from V and 11 bases from J, the gap between germline ends came to 24 bases. Germline lookup yields CDR1 SGHVS and CDR2 FQNEAQ. The CDR3 coding sequence is TGTGCCAGCAGCCGAGGAAGGATCCGTGTAAATGAGCAGTACTTC. Protein product: CASSRGRIRVNEQYF. Together with reference TRBV7-8 and TRBJ2-5, the CDR3 gives the full variable domain: GAGVSQSPRYKVAKRGQDVALRCDPISGHVSLFWYQQALGQGPEFLTYFQNEAQLDKSGLPSDRFFAERPEGSVSTLKIQRTQQEDSAVYLCASSRGRIRVNEQYFGPGTRLLVL.

The CDR3 sequence is CASSWDRDDSPLHF. CDR3 DNA: TGTGCCAGCAGCTGGGACAGGGATGATTCACCCCTCCACTTT. V gene TRBV25-1 combines with J gene TRBJ1-6; 9 bases match TRBD1. The CDR3 runs to 14 residues. V lost 6 bases to trimming and J lost 8 bases; unmatched junction nucleotides: 5. The germline V gene encodes CDR1 MGHDK and CDR2 SYGVNS.

Many counts were recorded for this clonotype. The chain has TRBV10-3 and TRBJ2-1, with a possible D match to TRBD2 (5 bases). V lost 4 bases, J lost 7 bases, and 17 bases lay in between. The CDR3 has 15 amino acids. Germline CDR1 reads ENHRY; CDR2 reads SYGVKD. The CDR3 sequence is CAISAGGQLANEQFF. CDR3 in DNA: TGTGCCATCAGTGCCGGTGGCCAGCTAGCAAATGAGCAGTTCTTC.

A few counts support this clonotype. The chain recombines TRBV25-1 with TRBJ1-1, with D unclear. V was cut by 2 bases and J by 1 base, with 8 bases left in between. CDR1 and CDR2 from the germline V gene are MGHDK and SYGVNS. CDR3 length: 14 amino acids. CDR3: CASSEAGRNTEAFF. For the CDR3, the DNA is TGTGCCAGCAGTGAAGCAGGACGGAACACTGAAGCTTTCTTT.

This clonotype was picked up a small number of times. The genes are TRBV27 and TRBJ1-2; D not resolved. Trimming removed 6 bases from V and 3 bases from J, with 8 bases in between. CDR1 MNHEY and CDR2 SMNVEV come from the germline V gene (reference sequence). The CDR3 totals 12 residues. The CDR3 DNA sequence: TGTGCCAGCAGATCCGGATACTATGGCTACACCTTC. This gives the protein CASRSGYYGYTF.

This clonotype was detected many times. V and J are TRBV28 and TRBJ2-7; TRBD1 might be the D (6 bases). Germline V gene data show CDR1 as MDHEN and CDR2 as SYDVKM. This CDR3 is 13 amino acids long. V gave up 6 bases and J gave up 4 bases, with 13 bases separating them. The DNA of the CDR3 is TGTGCCAGCAGGGAACAGGGATCGTACGAGCAGTACTTC. This encodes CASREQGSYEQYF.

The rearrangement joins TRBV10-1 to TRBJ2-3; TRBD2 aligns across 8 bases. This CDR3 has 17 amino acids. Trimming cost V 0 bases and J 2 bases; bases outside gene matches: 7. Looked up from germline, CDR1 is WNHNN and CDR2 is SYGVQD (reference sequence). As DNA, the CDR3 is TGCGCCAGCAGTGAGTCTCCGGGACTAGGGAACACAGATACGCAGTATTTT. Translation gives CASSESPGLGNTDTQYF.

This clonotype was observed a few times. The CDR3 coding sequence is TGTGCCAGCAGGCCCCCAGCGGCCAATGAGCAGTTCTTC. It encodes CASRPPAANEQFF. V is TRBV12-3 or TRBV12-4 and J is TRBJ2-1, with D tentatively TRBD2 (5 bases). Trimming took off 6 bases at V and 6 bases at J, with 12 bases between the two ends. The CDR3 is 13 amino acids.

This clonotype was counted a few times. V is TRBV6-6 and J is TRBJ2-5; 8 bases map to TRBD2. V lost 6 bases, J lost 1 base, and 10 bases stayed unmatched. In germline, CDR1 is MNHNY, CDR2 SVGAGI (reference sequence). This CDR3 is 16 amino acids long. CDR3 DNA sequence: TGTGCCAGCAGCCACCGGGGGGGGTTAGGCCAAGAGACCCAGTACTTC. Protein product: CASSHRGGLGQETQYF.

The chain uses TRBV15 and TRBJ2-6; a weak D match, TRBD2 (5 bases). The CDR3 covers 19 residues. Trimming stripped 0 bases from V and 3 bases from J, with 18 bases between. Per germline, CDR1 LNHNV and CDR2 YYDKDF (reference sequence). The CDR3 spells CATSRDEEAQIFGANVLTF. The CDR3 DNA reads TGTGCCACCAGCAGAGATGAGGAGGCTCAAATCTTTGGGGCCAACGTCCTGACTTTC. The entire variable domain, with the rest obtained from reference TRBV15 and TRBJ2-6, is as follows: DAMVIQNPRYQVTQFGKPVTLSCSQTLNHNVMYWYQQKSSQAPKLLFHYYDKDFNNEADTPDNFQSRRPNTSFCFLDIRSPGLGDTAMYLCATSRDEEAQIFGANVLTFGAGSRLTVL.